This entry lists 10 T cell receptor beta chains sequenced from one sample in a study of CD4 T cells in relation to SARS-CoV-2 and coronaviruses. Clones were read by immunoSEQ multiplex PCR, and TCRdb kept only the in-frame ones, dropping some. Of 60,000 or so clones listed, about 94% are singletons. Unexposed donor CD4+ T cells date from about 2010-2019, before the COVID-19 pandemic. The sequenced material came from naive CD4+ T cells from PBMCs. The subset was: naive CD4+ T cells isolated by negative enrichment. These receptor sequences come from a human donor in good health.

V usage is TRBV6-5 and J usage is TRBJ1-2; D is unresolved. The length of the CDR3 is 12 residues. In germline, CDR1 is MNHEY, CDR2 SVGAGI. Trimming left V 6 bases short and J 5 bases short, with 10 bases between. The CDR3 protein is CASRADIYGYTF. CDR3 DNA sequence: TGTGCCAGCAGAGCCGACATATATGGCTACACCTTC.

The rearrangement uses TRBV3-1 (or the pseudogene TRBV3-2) and TRBJ2-7; 10 bases line up with TRBD2. The CDR3 totals 18 residues. V lost 1 base, J lost 0 bases, and 9 bases stayed unmatched. From germline, CDR1 is LGHDT and CDR2 YNNKEL (reference sequence). The CDR3 bases are TGTGCCAGCAGCCAAGCGGCTAGCGGGAGACGAAGCTCCTACGAGCAGTACTTC. It translates to CASSQAASGRRSSYEQYF.

This chain joins TRBV24-1 and TRBJ1-5; 8 nucleotides agree with TRBD1. Germline V gives CDR1 KGHDR, CDR2 SFDVKD. Trimming removed 7 bases from V and 3 bases from J; junction bases left unmatched: 13. The CDR3 is 17 residues long. The CDR3 reads CATSSGTGIQFNQPQHF. The CDR3 DNA is TGTGCCACCAGCTCCGGGACAGGCATACAATTCAATCAGCCCCAGCATTTT.

This clone was counted only a few times. The chain employs TRBV6-1 and TRBJ2-1, with TRBD2 identical over 10 bases. V lost 1 base, J lost 4 bases, and 10 bases stayed unmatched. The length of the CDR3 is 18 residues. Germline lookup yields CDR1 MNHNS and CDR2 SASEGT. DNA for the CDR3: TGTGCCAGCAGTGAAGGGACGCTAGCGGGAGAGGCATACAATGAGCAGTTCTTC. This gives the protein CASSEGTLAGEAYNEQFF.

The chain employs TRBV28 and TRBJ1-2, with D perhaps matching TRBD1 (6 bases). There are 16 residues in the CDR3. The V gene's germline CDR1 is MDHEN and CDR2 SYDVKM. The ends were cut back, 5 bases at V and 4 bases at J, with 20 bases in the middle. The CDR3 region has the DNA TGTGCCAGCAGTCCGCCTACTGGGGGCGGGGGCTATGGCTACACCTTC. It is translated as CASSPPTGGGGYGYTF.

This clone was observed a few times. DNA for the CDR3: TGCGCCAGCAGTGAGAACAGGAACACCGGGGAGCTGTTTTTT. Translating gives CASSENRNTGELFF. V and J are TRBV10-1 and TRBJ2-2, with D unresolved. V lost 2 bases to trimming and J lost 1 base, with 5 bases between them. The CDR3 sequence is 14 residues long. Germline V gene lookup returns CDR1 WNHNN and CDR2 SYGVQD (reference sequence).

The chain uses TRBV19 and TRBJ1-1; no definite D call. The V end lost 3 bases, the J end lost 4 bases, and 6 bases lay between the germline ends. Germline loops: CDR1 LNHDA, CDR2 SQIVND (reference sequence). CDR3 length: 12 amino acids. The CDR3 sequence is CASSMMGTEAFF. The CDR3 DNA reads as TGTGCCAGTAGTATGATGGGCACTGAAGCTTTCTTT. The whole variable domain, remainder taken from reference TRBV19 and TRBJ1-1, is DGGITQSPKYLFRKEGQNVTLSCEQNLNHDAMYWYRQDPGQGLRLIYYSQIVNDFQKGDIAEGYSVSREKKESFPLTVTSAQKNPTAFYLCASSMMGTEAFFGQGTRLTVV.

This chain links TRBV5-1 with TRBJ1-1, with D possibly TRBD1 on 5 matching bases. CDR3 length equals 15 residues. The V gene lost 0 bases and the J gene lost 1 base, with 10 bases spanning the gap. In germline, CDR1 is SGHRS, CDR2 YFSETQ. The CDR3 reads CASSLDSGSNTEAFF. CDR3 DNA: TGCGCCAGCAGCTTGGATTCAGGGTCGAACACTGAAGCTTTCTTT.

The rearrangement uses TRBV28 and TRBJ1-3, with D maybe TRBD1 (5 bases). The V gene's germline CDR1 is MDHEN and CDR2 SYDVKM. Trimming stripped 6 bases from V and 0 bases from J, with 27 bases between. The CDR3 has 20 amino acids. CDR3 residues: CASSYSYGTLTEGSGNTIYF. CDR3 nucleotides: TGTGCCAGCAGCTACTCCTACGGGACTCTAACTGAGGGCTCTGGAAACACCATATATTTT.

The rearrangement uses TRBV18 and TRBJ2-1, with 8 bases lining up with TRBD1. Per the germline V gene, CDR1 is KGHSH and CDR2 is LQKENI. The junction had 1 base not matched to a gene; V was cut back by 4 bases and J by 2 bases. This CDR3 contains 14 residues. The CDR3 nucleotides read TGTGCCAGCTCACAGGACAGGGCCTACAATGAGCAGTTCTTC. Its translation: CASSQDRAYNEQFF.